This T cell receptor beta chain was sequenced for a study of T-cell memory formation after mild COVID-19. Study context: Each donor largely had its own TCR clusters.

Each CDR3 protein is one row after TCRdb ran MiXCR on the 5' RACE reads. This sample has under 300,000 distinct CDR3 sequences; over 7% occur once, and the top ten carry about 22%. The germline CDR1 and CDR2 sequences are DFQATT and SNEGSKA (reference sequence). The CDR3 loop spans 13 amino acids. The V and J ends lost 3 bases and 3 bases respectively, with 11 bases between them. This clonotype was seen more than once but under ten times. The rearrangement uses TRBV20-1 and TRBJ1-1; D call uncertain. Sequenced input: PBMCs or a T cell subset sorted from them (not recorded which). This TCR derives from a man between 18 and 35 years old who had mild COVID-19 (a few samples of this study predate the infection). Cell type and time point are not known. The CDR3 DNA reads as TGCAGTGCTAGCGGTCAGGCCGACACTGAAGCTTTCTTT. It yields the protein CSASGQADTEAFF.